This is a list of T cell receptor beta chains from one sample in a study of T cells in Graves' hyperthyroidism and ophthalmopathy. TCRdb recomputed calls from the multiplex PCR reads with MiXCR, one row per CDR3 protein. This sample has about 400,000 distinct CDR3 sequences, with more than 15% found just once. The specimen sequenced was blood. Receptors originate from a young woman with Graves' hyperthyroidism that later progressed to Graves' ophthalmopathy. CDR3s include the opening cysteine and the closing phenylalanine or tryptophan. Each record gives: clone size, D gene, V gene, J gene, CDR3 DNA, CDR3 protein. The D gene is left open where the match is weak. Rows may omit the clone size; those that give it use once, few, many or a size class.

many	NA	TRBV7-9	TRBJ1-1	TGTGCCAGCAGCCCTGGGACAAGGGTGAACACTGAAGCTTTCTTT	CASSPGTRVNTEAFF
few	NA	TRBV7-9	TRBJ1-6	TGTGCCAGCAGCTACTACAGGGTGGCGAATTCACCCCTCCACTTT	CASSYYRVANSPLHF
NA	NA	TRBV30	TRBJ2-4	TGTGCCTGGAGTTCGGGCCATCAAAACATTCAGTACTTC	CAWSSGHQNIQYF
NA	NA	TRBV27	TRBJ2-1	TGTGCCAGCAGTGCCGGAAGCCCCAATGAGCAGTTCTTC	CASSAGSPNEQFF
few	NA	TRBV11-2	TRBJ2-2	TGTGCCAGCAGCTCGGTCCGGCGGGCTGGGGAGCTGTTTTTT	CASSSVRRAGELFF
many	NA	TRBV5-1	TRBJ2-3	TGCGCCAGCAGCTTGAATGTCTACACAGATACGCAGTATTTT	CASSLNVYTDTQYF
NA	NA	TRBV2	TRBJ2-7	TGTGCCAGCAGACAAGAGGGAGGGCAGTACTTC	CASRQEGGQYF
many	NA	TRBV28	TRBJ2-3	TGTGCCAGCAGCCCCAAGGGGCGCACAGATACGCAGTATTTT	CASSPKGRTDTQYF
many	NA	TRBV4-1	TRBJ2-7	TGCGCCAGCAGCCAAGACAGGGGTTGGACCTACGAGCAGTACTTC	CASSQDRGWTYEQYF
once	TRBD2	TRBV9	TRBJ2-3	TGTGCCAGCAGCTCCTTAGCGGGAAGCAGCACAGATACGCAGTATTTT	CASSSLAGSSTDTQYF
few	TRBD1	TRBV28	TRBJ1-2	TGTGCCAGCAGCCTTAGGGGCTCCGGGACAGGGGCTTCTAACTATGGCTACACCTTC	CASSLRGSGTGASNYGYTF
NA	TRBD2	TRBV13	TRBJ2-7	TGTGCCAGCAGCTTGACCCGTGAGGGACTAGCGGGTTACGAGCAGTACTTC	CASSLTREGLAGYEQYF
many	TRBD1	TRBV28	TRBJ2-3	TGTGCCAGCAGTTTGCCCAGGGCAGGGGGCGGGGATACGCAGTATTTT	CASSLPRAGGGDTQYF
many	NA	TRBV28	TRBJ2-7	TGTGCCAGCAGTCCACGGGACATGATCTACGAGCAGTACTTC	CASSPRDMIYEQYF
many	NA	TRBV10-3	TRBJ1-1	TGTGCCATCAGAGCCACCAGTTCCTCGAACACTGAAGCTTTCTTT	CAIRATSSSNTEAFF
NA	NA	TRBV6-2/TRBV6-3	TRBJ2-5	TGTGCCAGCAGTTACCAGCCAGGGGCTGCCGAGACCCGGTGCTTC	CASSYQPGAAETRCF
NA	TRBD2	TRBV5-4	TRBJ2-1	TGTGCCAGCAGCTTGGCGGGAGGAGAGTACAATGAGCAGTTCTTC	CASSLAGGEYNEQFF
many	NA	TRBV28	TRBJ2-7	TGTGCCAGCACCCCCGCCCCCGGGAACCGATTTTCCTACGAGCAGTACTTC	CASTPAPGNRFSYEQYF
many	NA	TRBV11-2	TRBJ1-3	TGTGCCAGCAGCTTAGAAGCGGACTTCTCTGGAAACACCATATATTTT	CASSLEADFSGNTIYF
NA	NA	TRBV3-1	TRBJ2-7	TGTGCCAGCGCCAAAAGCGCCTACGAGCAGTACTTC	CASAKSAYEQYF